This T cell receptor (beta chain) was sequenced for a study of beta chain features in type 1 diabetes. CDR1 SGHTA and CDR2 FQGNSA come from the germline V gene. Trimming shortened V by 1 base and J by 2 bases, and 7 bases separated the two germline ends. CDR3 length: 14 residues. Turning to this clone: The antigen is not known.

Markers CD45RO/CCR7/CD25/CD127/CD95/CD27 served to sort CD4+ naive, central memory, regulatory and stem cell-like memory cells. Since all of the isolated RNA was reverse transcribed, expressed TCRB transcripts were what got sequenced. Some clones are missing from TCRdb's copy, which holds only in-frame ones; the method was immunoSEQ multiplex PCR. This sample has more than 300,000 clones, with over 10% found just once. Regarding the study as a whole: Patients' naive, central memory and Treg TCRB repertoires seemed closer to one another than those of healthy donors. Sequencing the cDNA could make cells with high TCR expression show up more than they should. Across all four CD4+ subsets, people with type 1 diabetes showed modestly shorter TCRB CDR3s.

This sequence originates from a man younger than 35 in good health. The rearrangement links TRBV7-2 to TRBJ2-3; D remains ambiguous. The sample consisted of naive CD4+ T cells from blood. CDR3 region: CASSLGPTTDTQYF. The CDR3 DNA follows: TGTGCCAGCAGCTTAGGGCCCACCACAGATACGCAGTATTTT.